This TCR beta chain was captured by sequencing in a study of human T cells and chemical hapten exposure. The overall study: Weekly diphenylcyclopropenone doses were given to patients' scalps across the approximately 25-week study.

Noted time point: patch test 1, 2 weeks after DPC sensitization. The treatment was: therapeutic diphenylcyclopropenone sensitization with weekly scalp DPC. This clonotype occurred many times. Its antigen is unidentified. Library construction involved attaching unique molecular identifiers to individual cDNA molecules, which allowed quantitative, reproducible TCR counting. Per the study methods: Across samples, TCR counts had a median of around 100,000 and ranged from about 20,000 to 690,600. TCRdb passed the RACE reads through MiXCR, listing each CDR3 protein once. In this record, the V and J calls reflect TCRdb's handling and not the investigators' own analysis. The sample consists of about 380,000 distinct CDR3 sequences, roughly 4.8% of them appearing once. Study-wide results and caveats: TCRs exceeding a frequency of 1 in 1000 stayed unchanged under DPC sensitization.

The sequence was obtained from a woman aged 45-65 years with alopecia areata. Some clones in this sample may be carry-over from other donors' samples. Sequencing was performed on whole blood, taken in connection with sensitization to the hapten diphenylcyclopropenone (DPC).

CDR3 protein: CASSMTATDYEQYF. The CDR3 DNA reads TGTGCCAGTAGTATGACAGCTACTGACTACGAGCAGTACTTC. The J gene is TRBJ2-7, the V gene TRBV19, with D possibly being TRBD1 (5 bases). V was shortened by 3 bases and J by 3 bases, with 12 bases between the two germline ends. The CDR3 has 14 amino acids. CDR1 and CDR2 from the germline V gene are LNHDA and SQIVND (reference sequence).